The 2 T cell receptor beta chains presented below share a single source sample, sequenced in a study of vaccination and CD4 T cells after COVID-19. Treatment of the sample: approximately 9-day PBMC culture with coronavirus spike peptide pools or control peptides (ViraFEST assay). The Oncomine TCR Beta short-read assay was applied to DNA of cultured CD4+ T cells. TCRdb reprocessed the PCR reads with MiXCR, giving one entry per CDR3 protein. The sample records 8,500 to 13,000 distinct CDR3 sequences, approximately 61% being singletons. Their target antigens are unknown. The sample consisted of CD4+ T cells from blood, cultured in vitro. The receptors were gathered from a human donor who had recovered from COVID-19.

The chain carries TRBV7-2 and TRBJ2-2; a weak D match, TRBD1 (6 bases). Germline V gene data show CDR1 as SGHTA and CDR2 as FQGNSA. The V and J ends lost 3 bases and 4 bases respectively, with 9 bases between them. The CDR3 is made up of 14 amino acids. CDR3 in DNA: TGTGCCAGCAGCTTTGACAGGATCACCGGGGAGCTGTTTTTT. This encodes CASSFDRITGELFF.

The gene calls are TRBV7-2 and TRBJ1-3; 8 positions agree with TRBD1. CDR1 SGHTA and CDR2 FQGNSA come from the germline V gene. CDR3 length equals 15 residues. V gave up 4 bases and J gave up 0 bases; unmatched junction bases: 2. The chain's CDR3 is CASSWGTGSGNTIYF. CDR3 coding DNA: TGTGCCAGCAGCTGGGGGACAGGCTCTGGAAACACCATATATTTT.